This note documents a single T cell receptor (beta chain) sequence. Its matching antigen is unknown. Trimming cost V 0 bases and J 2 bases; bases outside gene matches: 2. Germline V gives CDR1 SGDLS, CDR2 YYNGEE. The length of the CDR3 is 14 residues. PCR amplification relied on 60 Vbeta primers (plus 13 Jbeta primers). How the authors handled the data: In a later analysis, of roughly 83 million unique beta chains, around 9.9 million appeared in at least two donors. The repertoire was sequenced with immunoSEQ multiplex PCR; TCRdb's copy has only in-frame clones and lacks some. That table is the source of V, J and clone size, and D and trimming were worked out from the DNA. The table lists 150,000 to 200,000 clones, 75% to 90% of them singletons, with 1.5% to 2% in the top ten. These donors counted as nominally healthy when sampled, but unrecorded immune exposures were likely. This sample is part of a study of cytomegalovirus exposure and HLA in healthy donors. Study findings and constraints: DRB1 had the most TCR associations and HLA-C the fewest, a later analysis found, with rates varying by HLA locus. Indistinguishable V segments, including TRBV6-2 and TRBV6-3, were excluded.

The receptor's source is a woman aged 18-35 years in good health and CMV-seronegative. The chain joins TRBV9 to TRBJ2-7; 7 nucleotides agree with TRBD2. The sequencing input was PBMCs. The CDR3 DNA follows: TGTGCCAGCAGCGTAGGTGGGGGGGCCTACGAGCAGTACTTC. Translation gives CASSVGGGAYEQYF.